What follows are 26 T cell receptor beta chains derived from one specimen sequenced in a study of CD8 T cells in ankylosing spondylitis. MiXCR, applied by TCRdb to the 5' RACE reads, yields one record per CDR3 protein. The sample carries fewer than 350,000 distinct CDR3 sequences, approximately 10% recorded once. Input material: blood, either unsorted or a sorted T cell fraction (not recorded which). The source is a female donor with ankylosing spondylitis or in good health (not recorded which).

The chain has TRBV13 and TRBJ2-1; 14 bases fit TRBD2. The germline CDR1 and CDR2 sequences are PRHDT and FYEKMQ (reference sequence). This CDR3 has 17 amino acids. V lost 4 bases, J lost 6 bases, and 8 bases stayed unmatched. CDR3 sequence: CASSSQPTSGGANEQFF. DNA for the CDR3: TGTGCCAGCAGCTCCCAACCGACTAGCGGGGGGGCCAATGAGCAGTTCTTC.

This clonotype was seen many times. J is TRBJ2-3 and V is TRBV20-1; D is unclear. Per germline, CDR1 DFQATT and CDR2 SNEGSKA (reference sequence). Trimming removed 6 bases from V and 3 bases from J, with 16 bases in between. The length of the CDR3 is 14 residues. CDR3 amino acids: CSASDGWVTDTQYF. CDR3 bases: TGCAGTGCCTCTGATGGGTGGGTAACAGATACGCAGTATTTT.

This clonotype occurred many times. The chain joins TRBV27 to TRBJ2-3, with D uncertain. V lost 6 bases to trimming and J lost 4 bases, with 8 bases between them. The CDR3 covers 12 residues. CDR1 is MNHEY and CDR2 is SMNVEV in the germline V gene (reference sequence). The CDR3 spells CASSPVPDTQYF. In DNA, the CDR3 is TGTGCCAGCAGCCCTGTCCCAGATACGCAGTATTTT.

This clonotype showed up many times. The J gene is TRBJ2-5, the V gene TRBV6-1; the D is unclear. The length of the CDR3 is 13 residues. CDR1 MNHNS and CDR2 SASEGT come from the germline V gene. With 6 bases removed from V and 5 bases from J, the gap between germline ends came to 13 bases. CDR3 nucleotide sequence: TGTGCCAGCAGCCCTCCGGCTATGGAGACCCAGTACTTC. Protein product: CASSPPAMETQYF.

This clonotype was recorded at least ten times. This sequence joins TRBV20-1 and TRBJ2-7, with 9 bases aligning to TRBD2. Germline V gives CDR1 DFQATT, CDR2 SNEGSKA (reference sequence). The CDR3 runs to 17 residues. The V and J ends lost 2 bases and 2 bases, in that order; junction bases with no gene match: 13. The CDR3 loop reads CSARSRPTSGEPYEQYF. The CDR3 region has the DNA TGCAGTGCTAGATCTCGTCCGACTAGCGGAGAACCCTACGAGCAGTACTTC.

In its sample, this clonotype was seen many times. This chain connects TRBV20-1 to TRBJ2-1; 11 bases fit TRBD2. Germline V lookup: CDR1 DFQATT, CDR2 SNEGSKA (reference sequence). J was trimmed by 9 bases and V by 6 bases; bases with no gene match: 16. The CDR3 is 16 amino acids. The CDR3 sequence: CSAWEPGLAAEGEQFF. CDR3 nucleotide sequence: TGCAGTGCCTGGGAACCGGGACTAGCGGCCGAGGGTGAGCAGTTCTTC.

This clonotype was seen many times. J is TRBJ1-2 and V is TRBV25-1; 8 bases are a match to TRBD1. With 4 bases clipped from V and 4 bases from J, the junction kept 8 bases outside the gene matches. Germline V gives CDR1 MGHDK, CDR2 SYGVNS. The CDR3 is made up of 15 amino acids. CDR3 in DNA: TGTGCCAGCAGTGCCCCCCTCGGACAGGGCTATGGCTACACCTTC. This encodes CASSAPLGQGYGYTF.

This clonotype was seen a handful of times. The V gene is TRBV5-1, the J gene TRBJ2-7; 9 bases match TRBD1. V was pared by 2 bases and J by 6 bases, with 9 bases of the junction left unmatched. Germline V gene sequence: CDR1 SGHRS, CDR2 YFSETQ. This CDR3 comprises 15 residues. DNA for the CDR3: TGCGCCAGCAGCTTAATCCGGGGACAGGGTGGCGAGCAGTACTTC. This gives the protein CASSLIRGQGGEQYF.

In its sample, this clonotype was seen many times. V usage is TRBV9 and J usage is TRBJ1-2; the match to TRBD1 covers 7 bases. Germline CDR1 SGDLS, CDR2 YYNGEE. The CDR3 runs 12 residues. V lost 4 bases and J lost 5; bases outside the gene matches: 2. In nucleotides, the CDR3 is TGTGCCAGCAGCCCGGGACAGTATGGCTACACCTTC. Its protein is CASSPGQYGYTF.

This clonotype was counted a few times. CDR3 protein: CASSGTGVGVFGYTF. CDR3 nucleotide sequence: TGTGCCAGCAGCGGAACAGGCGTGGGGGTCTTTGGCTACACCTTC. The V call is TRBV7-9, the J call TRBJ1-2; D perhaps matches TRBD1 (5 bases). Trimming pared 5 bases from V and 7 bases from J, leaving 20 bases between. The CDR3 has 15 residues. Germline CDR1 SEHNR, CDR2 FQNEAQ (reference sequence).

This clonotype was seen at least ten times. The CDR3 reads CASASGRLDYNEQFF. In DNA form, the CDR3 reads TGTGCCAGCGCTAGCGGGAGGTTAGACTACAATGAGCAGTTCTTC. The chain combines TRBV12-3 or TRBV12-4 with TRBJ2-1; 11 bases fit TRBD2. After removal of 8 bases from V and 3 bases from J, the junction contained 6 bases not matched to a gene. The CDR3 is 15 amino acids.

This clonotype was counted only a few times. The chain is built from TRBV5-1 and TRBJ2-7, with unresolved D. The germline CDR1 and CDR2 sequences are SGHRS and YFSETQ. CDR3 size: 15 residues. The germline V and J ends were trimmed by 4 bases and 4 bases, with 18 bases remaining between them. CDR3 sequence: CASSTSDNLRYEQYF. CDR3 sequence (DNA): TGCGCCAGCAGCACCTCCGATAACCTGCGGTACGAGCAGTACTTC.

This clonotype has a count of ten or more. The chain combines TRBV20-1 with TRBJ2-1; 7 bases map to TRBD2. Losses at the gene ends were 6 bases for V and 4 bases for J; bases not matched to a gene: 12. CDR1 is DFQATT and CDR2 is SNEGSKA in the germline V gene (reference sequence). The CDR3 has 15 residues. CDR3 nucleotides: TGCAGTGCCTACCTACATGGGGGGGGGTACAATGAGCAGTTCTTC. Amino acids: CSAYLHGGGYNEQFF.

This clonotype was counted only a few times. V and J are TRBV5-1 and TRBJ2-7; D may be TRBD2 (5 bases). Between the trimmed V and J ends, which lost 4 bases and 4 bases, there was a span of 18 bases. The CDR3 totals 15 residues. Germline CDR1 and CDR2: SGHRS and YFSETQ. The CDR3 loop reads CASSPEAGPKYEQYF. DNA for the CDR3: TGCGCCAGCAGCCCGGAGGCAGGCCCTAAATACGAGCAGTACTTC.

This clonotype was detected many times. The CDR3, as DNA: TGCGCCAGCAGCTCGGAGCCGAGTTCCAATCAGCCCCAGCATTTT. Translated, it gives CASSSEPSSNQPQHF. The J gene is TRBJ1-5, the V gene TRBV5-1; no clear D. The ends were cut back, 3 bases at V and 3 bases at J, with 13 bases in the middle. The CDR3 has 15 amino acids. The V gene's germline CDR1 is SGHRS and CDR2 YFSETQ.

This clonotype was seen ten or more times. The chain couples TRBV4-1 to TRBJ1-5; TRBD1 matches at 7 bases. Germline V CDR1 and CDR2: MGHRA, YSYEKL. V lost 3 bases to trimming and J lost 4 bases; unmatched junction nucleotides: 3. CDR3 length: 14 residues. The CDR3 region is CASSHEQGNQPQHF. Written as DNA, the CDR3 is TGCGCCAGCAGCCATGAACAGGGGAATCAGCCCCAGCATTTT.

Remarks on this clonotype: A much larger clone differs by one base, so this may be a read error. The gene calls are TRBV7-3 and TRBJ1-1; the D is unclear. CDR1 and CDR2 from the germline V gene are SGHTA and FQGTGA. The CDR3 has 14 residues. Written as DNA, the CDR3 is TGTGCCACCAGCTTAAACCCGGGAAACACTGAAGCTTTCTTT. This codes for CATSLNPGNTEAFF.

There are a few counts of this clonotype. This chain connects TRBV19 to TRBJ1-1, with D hard to call. In germline, CDR1 is LNHDA, CDR2 SQIVND (reference sequence). Deletions cut 2 bases from V and 7 bases from J, with 14 bases between. The CDR3 length is 14 residues. CDR3 residues: CASSISRVRVEAFF. CDR3 nucleotides: TGTGCCAGTAGTATATCGAGGGTTCGAGTTGAAGCTTTCTTT.

The table lists this clonotype with a few counts. The rearrangement joins TRBV5-6 to TRBJ1-2; 7 bases are a match to TRBD1. The V gene end was trimmed by 0 bases and the J gene end by 2 bases; junction bases not matched to a gene: 4. Germline-derived CDR1 and CDR2 are SGHDT and YYEEEE. This CDR3 comprises 15 residues. The CDR3 spells CASSLGDSRNYGYTF. The DNA for the CDR3 is TGTGCCAGCAGCTTGGGGGACAGCAGAAACTATGGCTACACCTTC.

The rearrangement uses TRBV7-2 and TRBJ1-3; 7 bases are shared with TRBD1. This CDR3 is 14 amino acids long. J was trimmed by 3 bases and V by 5 bases; bases with no gene match: 4. Germline V gene sequence: CDR1 SGHTA, CDR2 FQGNSA. The CDR3 nucleotides read TGTGCCAGCAGCCCGTGGACAGGTGGAAACACCATATATTTT. Translation: CASSPWTGGNTIYF.

This clonotype has ten or more counts. The chain couples TRBV5-1 to TRBJ2-1; TRBD2 might be the D (6 bases). Germline lookup yields CDR1 SGHRS and CDR2 YFSETQ. V dropped 4 bases and J dropped 10 bases, with 12 bases sitting between them. The CDR3 extends over 12 amino acids. The CDR3 region has the DNA TGCGCCAGCAGCCCGGGGGTAACGGAGCAGTTCTTC. It translates to CASSPGVTEQFF.

This clonotype has at least ten counts. The chain uses TRBV6-5 and TRBJ1-5; no firm D call. Trimming took off 0 bases at V and 4 bases at J, with 10 bases between the two ends. The germline V gene encodes CDR1 MNHEY and CDR2 SVGAGI. CDR3 size: 15 residues. CDR3 sequence (DNA): TGTGCCAGCAGTTACTCGACCCAGCCTAATCAGCCCCAGCATTTT. Amino acids: CASSYSTQPNQPQHF.

At least ten counts were recorded for this clonotype. The chain is built from TRBV10-3 and TRBJ2-7, with a tentative D call TRBD2 (6 bases). The CDR3 spans 16 residues. CDR1 and CDR2 (germline): ENHRY, SYGVKD. Trimming took off 7 bases at V and 0 bases at J, with 19 bases between the two ends. CDR3 bases: TGTGCCATCACCAGGAACGGAGGGGAAAGCTCCTACGAGCAGTACTTC. Encoded protein: CAITRNGGESSYEQYF.

Many counts were recorded for this clonotype. This sequence joins TRBV6-5 and TRBJ1-1; no definite D call. Trimming shortened V by 1 base and J by 0 bases, and 9 bases separated the two germline ends. The CDR3 runs to 15 residues. The V gene's germline CDR1 is MNHEY and CDR2 SVGAGI. The CDR3 protein is CASSYYGIMNTEAFF. In nucleotides, the CDR3 is TGTGCCAGCAGTTACTATGGGATAATGAACACTGAAGCTTTCTTT.

This clonotype was counted at least ten times. The chain links TRBV27 to TRBJ1-5; D gene ambiguous. CDR1 and CDR2 from the germline V gene are MNHEY and SMNVEV (reference sequence). The CDR3 loop spans 18 amino acids. V lost 4 bases to trimming and J lost 0 bases, with 19 bases between them. The CDR3 DNA reads as TGTGCCAGCAGTTCAGGTGCAGGAACCAGATATAGCAATCAGCCCCAGCATTTT. This translates into CASSSGAGTRYSNQPQHF.

J is TRBJ2-1 and V is TRBV7-2, with D hard to call. The V end was cut by 1 base, the J end by 2 bases, with 12 bases between. There are 16 residues in the CDR3. Germline CDR1 and CDR2: SGHTA and FQGNSA. CDR3 sequence reads: CASSLVTPPTYNEQFF. The CDR3 DNA reads as TGTGCCAGCAGCTTAGTGACCCCGCCCACCTACAATGAGCAGTTCTTC.